This is a list of T cell receptor beta chains from one sample in a study of T cell repertoires in cytomegalovirus infection. TCRdb re-called the reads with MiXCR, one entry per CDR3 protein. The sample carries more than 500,000 distinct CDR3 sequences, approximately 15% recorded once. The sample consisted of CD8+ T cells from PBMCs. The receptors stem from a human donor in good health (CMV status not recorded). Some clones in this sample may be carry-over from other donors' samples. The CDR3 runs from the conserved cysteine through the conserved F or W. A D gene is named only where the DNA matches it firmly. Only part of the rows carry a size: once, few, many, or a class if the clone is expanded.

- TRBD1 TRBJ1-1 TRBV18 TGTGCCAGCTCACCGGGACAGGTGAATAGGGAGATGGTTCTGGACACTGAAGCTTTCTTT CASSPGQVNREMVLDTEAFF
few TRBD1 TRBJ2-7 TRBV5-6 TGTGCCAGCAGCCCGGCCACCGGGACAGGGACCGAGCAGTACTTC CASSPATGTGTEQYF
- - TRBJ2-7 TRBV7-9 TGTGCCAGCAGCTTATTGGCATCCGCGGCCTTGGACTACGAGCAGTACTTC CASSLLASAALDYEQYF
many TRBD2 TRBJ2-7 TRBV28 TGTGCCAGCAGTTTCACTAGCGAGAGCTACGAGCAGTACTTC CASSFTSESYEQYF
- - TRBJ2-7 TRBV5-6 TGTGCCAGCAGCCCCTACTTGACCCGACGAGGGGGCTACGAGCAGTACTTC CASSPYLTRRGGYEQYF
- - TRBJ1-5 TRBV6-2/TRBV6-3 TGTGCCAGCAGTTACACGGCCGTCGGGCAGCCCCAGCATTTT CASSYTAVGQPQHF
- TRBD1 TRBJ1-2 TRBV20-1 TGCAGTGCTAGAGATGGGACAGGGGCTAACTATGGCTACACCTTC CSARDGTGANYGYTF
- - TRBJ1-5 TRBV6-5 TGTGCCAGCAGAAAACAGGAGGTTGAGCATTTT CASRKQEVEHF
- - TRBJ1-3 TRBV11-2 TGTGCCAGCAGAAGTTGGGGGCAGCCGATCTCTGGAAACACCATATATTTT CASRSWGQPISGNTIYF
many TRBD1 TRBJ1-2 TRBV4-1 TGCGCCAGCAGCCCTCCAGGGGGCGGCGACTATGGCTACACCTTC CASSPPGGGDYGYTF
many - TRBJ2-7 TRBV7-9 TGTGCCAGCACCGTTTGGCAGGGGAAAGAGCAGTACTTC CASTVWQGKEQYF
few TRBD1 TRBJ1-5 TRBV7-9 TGTGCCAGCAGCGTGGGACAGATCAATCAGCCCCAGCATTTT CASSVGQINQPQHF
many - TRBJ1-2 TRBV7-9 TGTGCCAGCAGAGACGGATCTATGGGCTACACCTTC CASRDGSMGYTF
few - TRBJ2-7 TRBV25-1 TGTGCCAGCAGTGAAGCGGAGGGATTCTCCAGCTCCGCTACCTACGAGCAGTACTTC CASSEAEGFSSSATYEQYF
- - TRBJ1-2 TRBV15 TGTGCCACCAGCAGAGATGGGATACGGAGGGTCTATGGCTACACCTTC CATSRDGIRRVYGYTF
few - TRBJ2-3 TRBV6-2/TRBV6-3 TGTGCCAGCAGTTACTCGATTGCTAGTATTGGCACAGATACGCAGTATTTT CASSYSIASIGTDTQYF
- TRBD2 TRBJ2-2 TRBV6-4 TGTGCCAGCAGTGACTTTGCGGGGGGAAACACCGGGGAGCTGTTTTTT CASSDFAGGNTGELFF
many - TRBJ2-7 TRBV7-8 TGTGCCAGCAGCCCCCTCTCCGGGACGGACATCTACGAGCAGTACTTC CASSPLSGTDIYEQYF
many - TRBJ2-7 TRBV6-6 TGTGCCAGCAGCCCGACAGCCTACTACGAGCAGTACTTC CASSPTAYYEQYF
few - TRBJ2-1 TRBV9 TGTGCCAGCAGCGTAGGGGGCCGGAGCTCCTACAATGAGCAGTTCTTC CASSVGGRSSYNEQFF
few - TRBJ1-1 TRBV19 TGTGCCAGTAGTATAGTAGGACGTGAAGCTTTCTTT CASSIVGREAFF
few TRBD1 TRBJ1-3 TRBV6-5 TGTGCCAGCAGTTACGCAACTTCGGGGACAGGGAAGGTTGAGAACACCATATATTTT CASSYATSGTGKVENTIYF